A single sample gave rise to the 26 T cell receptor beta chains below, sequenced in a study of blood T cell repertoires in COVID-19. TCRdb's table, derived via immunoSEQ multiplex PCR, lists solely in-frame clones and lacks some. This table has about 130,000 clones, around 73% appearing once. The sequencing input was peripheral blood. All receptors derive from a man in his sixties who had recovered from COVID-19.

The chain combines TRBV10-3 with TRBJ1-1, with TRBD1 identical over 12 bases. CDR1 is ENHRY, CDR2 SYGVKD, per germline. The CDR3 extends over 19 amino acids. V trimming: 0 bases; J trimming: 2 bases; junction bases outside the gene matches: 10. For the CDR3, the DNA is TGTGCCATCAGTGAGTCTCCGGGACAGGGGGCGCCTGGAAACACTGAAGCTTTCTTT. Protein product: CAISESPGQGAPGNTEAFF.

This clone has a single count. This chain connects TRBV10-3 to TRBJ2-5; 11 nucleotides agree with TRBD2. This CDR3 has 18 residues. CDR1 and CDR2 (germline): ENHRY, SYGVKD. Trimming at V came to 3 bases and at J to 4 bases, leaving 13 bases not matched to a gene. The CDR3 sequence is CAISDSGASGGTRETQYF. The CDR3 DNA sequence: TGTGCCATCAGTGATTCGGGGGCTAGCGGGGGGACGAGAGAGACCCAGTACTTC.

V is TRBV30 and J is TRBJ1-2, with 7 positions matching TRBD1. Per germline, CDR1 GTSNPN and CDR2 SVGIG (reference sequence). The CDR3 covers 13 residues. V shed 2 bases, J shed 8 bases, and the junction held 8 bases outside the gene matches. DNA of the CDR3: TGTGCCTGGAGTCTAGGACAGGCGACGGGCTACACCTTC. Translated, it gives CAWSLGQATGYTF.

The V gene is TRBV28, the J gene TRBJ2-6, with 8 bases aligning to TRBD1. Germline-derived CDR1 and CDR2 are MDHEN and SYDVKM. The CDR3 loop spans 18 amino acids. Losses at the gene ends were 6 bases for V and 0 bases for J; bases not matched to a gene: 10. The CDR3 is CASRARDRLSSGANVLTF. CDR3 in DNA: TGTGCCAGCAGGGCCCGGGACAGGTTAAGCTCTGGGGCCAACGTCCTGACTTTC.

CDR3 amino acids: CASQAGDTNYGYTF. CDR3 coding DNA: TGTGCCAGCCAGGCAGGGGATACTAACTATGGCTACACCTTC. The chain joins TRBV28 to TRBJ1-2; perhaps TRBD1 as D (6 bases). Trimming left V 8 bases short and J 0 bases short, with 13 bases between. The CDR3 totals 14 residues. Germline V gene lookup returns CDR1 MDHEN and CDR2 SYDVKM.

J is TRBJ2-5 and V is TRBV28, with D tentatively TRBD2 (6 bases). The CDR3 contains 14 residues. V lost 5 bases and J lost 5, with 15 bases in between. The germline V gene encodes CDR1 MDHEN and CDR2 SYDVKM. CDR3 region: CASSKGLRAETQYF. The DNA of the CDR3 is TGTGCCAGCAGTAAGGGACTTCGAGCCGAGACCCAGTACTTC.

The table lists this clone with a few counts. The V and J genes are TRBV6-2 or TRBV6-3 and TRBJ2-1, with 7 bases lining up with TRBD2. Trimming cost V 6 bases and J 0 bases; bases outside gene matches: 11. There are 17 residues in the CDR3. Germline V CDR1 and CDR2: MNHEY, SVGEGT. This chain's CDR3 is CASSHPLAGFSYNEQFF. The CDR3 coding sequence is TGTGCCAGCAGCCACCCTTTAGCGGGTTTCTCCTACAATGAGCAGTTCTTC.

The chain is built from TRBV16 and TRBJ2-7; no clear D gene. This CDR3 is 14 amino acids long. The germline V and J ends were trimmed by 2 bases and 1 base, with 9 bases remaining between them. The germline V gene encodes CDR1 KGHSY and CDR2 FQNENV. CDR3 nucleotides: TGTGCCAGCAGCCAACGCCACAGATCCTACGAGCAGTACTTC. This codes for CASSQRHRSYEQYF.

This clone has just one count. The gene calls are TRBV3-1 (or the pseudogene TRBV3-2) and TRBJ2-7; 7 bases fit TRBD2. Germline assignment: CDR1 LGHDT and CDR2 YNNKEL (reference sequence). The CDR3 contains 16 residues. Losses at the gene ends were 0 bases for V and 3 bases for J; bases not matched to a gene: 8. The CDR3 loop is CASSQDPGRESYEQYF. For the CDR3, the DNA is TGTGCCAGCAGCCAAGATCCAGGGAGGGAAAGCTACGAGCAGTACTTC.

This clone was found a few times. This rearrangement joins TRBV2 to TRBJ1-5; 10 nucleotides match TRBD1. J lost 6 bases, V lost 9 bases, and 5 bases had no gene match. This CDR3 is built from 13 residues. Germline lookup yields CDR1 SNHLY and CDR2 FYNNEI. The DNA for the CDR3 is TGTGCCAGTAGACAGGGGGCGGGTCAGCCCCAGCATTTT. It codes for CASRQGAGQPQHF.

The rearrangement links TRBV4-2 to TRBJ2-7; 8 bases map to TRBD2. Per germline, CDR1 LGHNA and CDR2 YNFKEQ. CDR3 length: 16 amino acids. The V and J ends lost 0 bases and 5 bases, in that order; junction bases with no gene match: 9. The CDR3 DNA reads as TGTGCCAGCAGCCAAGATAGAACTAGCGGATCCCACGAGCAGTACTTC. It specifies CASSQDRTSGSHEQYF.

This clone showed up just once. This rearrangement joins TRBV27 to TRBJ1-6, with D maybe TRBD1 (5 bases). Germline CDR1 is MNHEY and CDR2 is SMNVEV (reference sequence). The CDR3 totals 15 residues. Trimming took 3 bases from V and 9 from J, leaving 15 bases between them. CDR3 in amino acids: CASSFPGGEPSPLHF. DNA for the CDR3: TGTGCCAGCAGTTTCCCCGGGGGGGAGCCTTCACCCCTCCACTTT.

The chain recombines TRBV6-5 with TRBJ2-2, with D maybe TRBD1 (6 bases). The CDR3 runs 14 residues. Deletions cut 5 bases from V and 3 bases from J, with 10 bases between. The V gene's germline CDR1 is MNHEY and CDR2 SVGAGI. CDR3 nucleotide sequence: TGTGCCAGCAGTCGTAACAGGGACACCGGGGAGCTGTTTTTT. It encodes CASSRNRDTGELFF.

The CDR3 DNA follows: TGTGCCAGCAGCCAAAACAGGGGCCAAGAGACCCAGTACTTC. Translated, it gives CASSQNRGQETQYF. This chain connects TRBV3-1 (or the pseudogene TRBV3-2) to TRBJ2-5; 7 bases match TRBD1. The V gene's germline CDR1 is LGHDT and CDR2 YNNKEL (reference sequence). Germline trimming cut 2 bases from V and 1 base from J; bases unmatched to any gene: 1. The CDR3 sequence is 14 residues long.

V is TRBV6-5 and J is TRBJ2-5; 8 nucleotides match TRBD1. J gave up 5 bases and V 8 bases, and 10 bases lay outside the gene matches. Per the germline V gene, CDR1 is MNHEY and CDR2 is SVGAGI. The CDR3 runs 14 residues. In DNA form, the CDR3 reads TGTGCCAGCGGTCCGACAGGGGTAGGGGAGACCCAGTACTTC. Its protein product is CASGPTGVGETQYF.

This chain uses TRBV10-3 with TRBJ2-5; 13 nucleotides agree with TRBD2. There are 13 residues in the CDR3. After removal of 6 bases from V and 5 bases from J, the junction contained 0 bases not matched to a gene. Per the germline V gene, CDR1 is ENHRY and CDR2 is SYGVKD. The CDR3 here is CAIRGLAGETQYF. The CDR3 DNA is TGTGCCATCAGGGGACTAGCGGGGGAGACCCAGTACTTC.

The chain joins TRBV5-4 to TRBJ2-1, with 12 bases fitting TRBD2. The V gene end was trimmed by 4 bases and the J gene end by 6 bases; junction bases not matched to a gene: 8. The CDR3 length is 16 residues. Per germline, CDR1 SGHNT and CDR2 YYREEE (reference sequence). CDR3 region: CASSGAMTSGSNEQFF. The DNA for the CDR3 is TGTGCCAGCAGCGGGGCTATGACTAGCGGGAGCAATGAGCAGTTCTTC.

The CDR3 loop reads CASSSDRGKDTQYF. As DNA, the CDR3 is TGCGCCAGCAGCTCGGACAGGGGAAAAGATACGCAGTATTTT. This rearrangement joins TRBV5-1 to TRBJ2-3; 9 bases align to TRBD1. Trimming removed 3 bases from V and 5 bases from J; junction bases left unmatched: 4. There are 14 residues in the CDR3. Per germline, CDR1 SGHRS and CDR2 YFSETQ.

The chain joins TRBV10-1 to TRBJ1-1; D possibly corresponds to TRBD1 (5 bases). Germline V gene lookup returns CDR1 WNHNN and CDR2 SYGVQD (reference sequence). The V end was cut by 6 bases, the J end by 3 bases, with 8 bases between. This CDR3 has 12 amino acids. This chain's CDR3 is CASRGQDTEAFF. As DNA, the CDR3 is TGCGCCAGCAGGGGGCAAGACACTGAAGCTTTCTTT.

This chain joins TRBV18 and TRBJ2-2; D uncertain. Germline loops: CDR1 KGHSH, CDR2 LQKENI. The CDR3 is made up of 14 amino acids. Deletions cut 2 bases from V and 1 base from J, with 5 bases between. The CDR3 DNA reads TGTGCCAGCTCACCAAACAAGAACACCGGGGAGCTGTTTTTT. This encodes CASSPNKNTGELFF.

This clone appeared a few times. The chain couples TRBV6-5 to TRBJ2-7; 9 nucleotides line up with TRBD1. Per germline, CDR1 MNHEY and CDR2 SVGAGI. The CDR3 runs 15 residues. The trim removed 4 bases at V and 7 bases at J, leaving 11 bases unmatched. The DNA of the CDR3 is TGTGCCAGCAGTTCCGCCTACAGGGGGCGCGGGGAGCAGTACTTC. It yields the protein CASSSAYRGRGEQYF.

This chain uses TRBV18 with TRBJ2-7; 7 bases map to TRBD1. V was pared by 10 bases and J by 2 bases, with 11 bases of the junction left unmatched. The germline CDR1 and CDR2 sequences are KGHSH and LQKENI. The CDR3 runs to 14 residues. This CDR3 reads CATSRGQATYEQYF. The CDR3 DNA is TGTGCCACCTCTCGAGGACAGGCGACCTACGAGCAGTACTTC.

This clone has only a few counts. The chain has TRBV29-1 and TRBJ2-1; 11 nucleotides agree with TRBD2. The CDR3 is 15 amino acids. From germline, CDR1 is SQVTM and CDR2 ANQGSEA. V shed 0 bases, J shed 12 bases, and the junction held 10 bases outside the gene matches. The CDR3 is CSVEDRRLAGPLQFF. CDR3 bases: TGCAGCGTTGAAGATCGCAGACTAGCGGGACCCTTGCAGTTCTTC.

This clone was counted at least ten times. The CDR3 is CASSQWTRSEQYF. The CDR3 DNA reads TGCGCCAGCAGCCAATGGACTAGAAGCGAGCAGTACTTC. This sequence joins TRBV4-3 and TRBJ2-7; 7 positions agree with TRBD2. In germline, CDR1 is LGHNA, CDR2 YSLEER. The CDR3 covers 13 residues. V lost 2 bases to trimming and J lost 6 bases; unmatched junction nucleotides: 4.

J is TRBJ2-3 and V is TRBV4-1, with a weak D call TRBD2 (5 bases). The V end lost 5 bases, the J end lost 1 base, and 16 bases lay between the germline ends. Germline values: CDR1 MGHRA, CDR2 YSYEKL. The CDR3 contains 16 residues. CDR3: CASSSAQRTGTDTQYF. The CDR3 DNA sequence: TGCGCCAGCAGCTCCGCCCAGCGGACCGGCACAGATACGCAGTATTTT.

V gene TRBV6-2 or TRBV6-3 combines with J gene TRBJ1-2; 9 bases match TRBD1. CDR1 MNHEY and CDR2 SVGEGT come from the germline V gene. V trimming: 0 bases; J trimming: 6 bases; junction bases outside the gene matches: 5. The CDR3 totals 15 residues. The CDR3 DNA is TGTGCCAGCAGTTACTCGAAGGGGACAGGGCATGGCTACACCTTC. This gives the protein CASSYSKGTGHGYTF.